These T cell receptor beta chains were read from a single sample in a study of blood T cell repertoires in COVID-19. Method: immunoSEQ multiplex PCR; TCRdb's copy keeps in-frame clones and lacks some. The table includes 230,000 or so clones, around 80% detected once. The sample was peripheral blood. These receptors all stem from a human donor in a cohort sampled during active COVID-19. The CDR3 runs from the conserved cysteine through the conserved F or W. A D gene is named only where the DNA matches it firmly. Clone sizes are given selectively: once, few, many, or a class where the clone is expanded.

v_call,d_call,j_call,clone_size,cdr3_nt,cdr3_aa
TRBV16,TRBD2,TRBJ2-5,NA,TGTGCCAGCAGCTCCCTAGCGGGCCCCCAAGAGACCCAGTACTTC,CASSSLAGPQETQYF
TRBV6-5,TRBD1,TRBJ2-7,NA,TGTGGTTGCGTAGAGGGGGCGCCGGGCGAGCAGTACTTC,CGCVEGAPGEQYF
TRBV2,NA,TRBJ2-7,NA,TGTGCCAGCACAGCACAATCCGGGAGAGGCTACGAGCAGTACTTC,CASTAQSGRGYEQYF
TRBV5-1,TRBD2,TRBJ2-3,once,TGCGCCAGCAGCCTGGGACTAGCCTTCACAGATACGCAGTATTTT,CASSLGLAFTDTQYF
TRBV7-3,TRBD1,TRBJ2-7,NA,TGTGCCAGCAGCACCAGGGGGCAGGGCTACGAGCAGTACTTC,CASSTRGQGYEQYF
TRBV3-1/TRBV3-2,NA,TRBJ1-6,few,TGTGCCAGCAGCCATCGACAGGCTTCACCCCTCCACTTT,CASSHRQASPLHF
TRBV19,TRBD1,TRBJ2-2,NA,TGTGCCAGTAGTATCCGCAGGGGGTTCACCGGGGAGCTGTTTTTT,CASSIRRGFTGELFF
TRBV14,TRBD1,TRBJ2-7,few,TGTGCCAGCAGCCAAGTTGGGACAGGGCCCTTCAGGCAGTACTTC,CASSQVGTGPFRQYF
TRBV2,TRBD1,TRBJ1-3,NA,TGTGCCAGCAGTCGAGGGACCCCACAGGGGCACTCTGGAAACACCATATATTTT,CASSRGTPQGHSGNTIYF
TRBV9,TRBD1,TRBJ2-3,NA,TGTGCCAGCAGCCCTCGACAGGGATTCACAGATACGCAGTATTTT,CASSPRQGFTDTQYF
TRBV7-8,TRBD1,TRBJ2-7,few,TGTGCCAGCAGCTTCTCGGACAGGGCCGACTACGAGCAGTACTTC,CASSFSDRADYEQYF
TRBV28,NA,TRBJ1-1,NA,TGTGCCAGCAGTTTGAGCCGGAACACTGAAGCTTTCTTT,CASSLSRNTEAFF
TRBV2,TRBD1,TRBJ2-2,once,TGTGCCAGCAGAAACCGGGACAGAAAACACCGGGGAGCTGTTTTT,CASRNRDRKHRGAVF
TRBV30,NA,TRBJ2-4,NA,TGTGCCTGGAGTGTACAAGGGAGGATAGCCAAAAACATTCAGTACTTC,CAWSVQGRIAKNIQYF
TRBV6-2/TRBV6-3,TRBD1,TRBJ1-2,once,TGTGCCAGCAGTTCCACGACAGGGAAAAGCTATGGCTACACCTTC,CASSSTTGKSYGYTF
TRBV7-2,TRBD2,TRBJ2-1,NA,TGTGCCAGCAGCCTTTCCTTCCCCCTAGCGGGAGGGCCGAATGAGCAGTTCTTC,CASSLSFPLAGGPNEQFF
TRBV3-1/TRBV3-2,NA,TRBJ1-5,NA,TGTGCCAGCAGCCAAGACCCCAACAGGGACCAGCATTTT,CASSQDPNRDQHF
TRBV7-8,TRBD2,TRBJ2-7,NA,TGTGCCAGCAGCCGAGGCGGGGGGAGCTACGAGCAGTACTTC,CASSRGGGSYEQYF
TRBV6-6,NA,TRBJ2-7,once,TGTGCCAGCAGTTCCTTATCAACCTCAGGGCCGGGCGAGCAGTACTTC,CASSSLSTSGPGEQYF